These 30 T cell receptor beta chains were sequenced from one sample in a study of graft-versus-host responses after intestinal transplantation. Their recognized antigens are unknown. TCRdb keeps only in-frame clones here, not all; method: immunoSEQ multiplex PCR. The profile shows about 130,000 clones, nearly 95% of them singletons. The source material was unstimulated CD4+ T cells sorted from spleen or lymph node cells, sampled before intestinal transplant. These receptors originate from a human donor who received an intestinal transplant.

V is TRBV5-4 and J is TRBJ2-2; perhaps D is TRBD1 or TRBD2 (5 bases each). Germline CDR1 SGHNT, CDR2 YYREEE (reference sequence). The V end was cut by 5 bases, the J end by 7 bases, with 9 bases between. CDR3 size: 12 residues. In DNA form, the CDR3 reads TGTGCCAGCAGTAGGGACCACGGGGAGCTGTTTTTT. The encoded protein is CASSRDHGELFF.

The rearrangement uses TRBV4-1 and TRBJ2-3; D is unresolved. Germline V gives CDR1 MGHRA, CDR2 YSYEKL. Trimming removed 4 bases at V and 0 bases at J, with 8 bases between. This CDR3 has 14 amino acids. As DNA, the CDR3 is TGCGCCAGCAGCCGCCCGGGTAGCACAGATACGCAGTATTTT. Its translation: CASSRPGSTDTQYF.

V is TRBV5-1 and J is TRBJ2-7; D gene ambiguous. The germline V and J ends were trimmed by 3 bases and 0 bases, with 4 bases remaining between them. CDR3 length equals 12 residues. The V gene's germline CDR1 is SGHRS and CDR2 YFSETQ. CDR3 DNA sequence: TGCGCCAGCAGCTCCGACTCCTACGAGCAGTACTTC. As protein: CASSSDSYEQYF.

V is TRBV6-5 and J is TRBJ2-3; a weak D match, TRBD2 (6 bases). CDR3 length: 15 residues. The V and J ends lost 2 bases and 5 bases respectively, with 14 bases between them. Germline CDR1 is MNHEY and CDR2 is SVGAGI. For the CDR3, the DNA is TGTGCCAGCAGTTACGGTGCGGGGTCTTTAGATACGCAGTATTTT. This gives the protein CASSYGAGSLDTQYF.

The chain links TRBV29-1 to TRBJ2-7, with 11 bases aligning to TRBD2. With V trimmed by 0 bases and J by 0 bases, 4 bases remained unmatched. Germline CDR1 is SQVTM and CDR2 is ANQGSEA. This CDR3 contains 16 residues. The CDR3, as DNA: TGCAGCGTTGAAGATGGGGGGACTAGCGGCTCCTACGAGCAGTACTTC. Its protein is CSVEDGGTSGSYEQYF.

V usage is TRBV7-8 and J usage is TRBJ2-1; D is uncertain. Trimming removed 5 bases at V and 4 bases at J, with 3 bases between. The germline gives CDR1 SGHVS, CDR2 FQNEAQ. This CDR3 region has 11 residues. The CDR3 DNA follows: TGTGCCAGCAGCCCGTACAATGAGCAGTTCTTC. Its protein is CASSPYNEQFF.

This clone has just one count. The V gene is TRBV19, the J gene TRBJ2-1; D not certain. CDR1 is LNHDA and CDR2 is SQIVND in the germline V gene (reference sequence). The length of the CDR3 is 16 residues. V was pared by 3 bases and J by 5 bases, with 17 bases between. The DNA for the CDR3 is TGTGCCAGTAGTATGTGGAGCCTATCAGGAGACAATGAGCAGTTCTTC. It codes for CASSMWSLSGDNEQFF. The full variable domain, with the rest looked up from reference TRBV19 and TRBJ2-1, is DGGITQSPKYLFRKEGQNVTLSCEQNLNHDAMYWYRQDPGQGLRLIYYSQIVNDFQKGDIAEGYSVSREKKESFPLTVTSAQKNPTAFYLCASSMWSLSGDNEQFFGPGTRLTVL.

This clone was seen a single time. The chain recombines TRBV18 with TRBJ1-1; D gene uncertain. Germline values: CDR1 KGHSH, CDR2 LQKENI. Trimming cost V 2 bases and J 5 bases, with 12 bases left between them. The CDR3 runs to 14 residues. CDR3: CASSPWEIGTEAFF. The CDR3 coding sequence is TGTGCCAGCTCACCATGGGAGATAGGGACTGAAGCTTTCTTT.

The J gene is TRBJ1-1, the V gene TRBV19, with unresolved D. Trimming cost V 2 bases and J 11 bases, with 9 bases left between them. Germline CDR1 is LNHDA and CDR2 is SQIVND (reference sequence). The CDR3 sequence is 11 residues long. The CDR3 nucleotides read TGTGCCAGTAGTATATGGAATGACGCTTTCTTT. This gives the protein CASSIWNDAFF.

This sequence joins TRBV5-1 and TRBJ2-7, with TRBD2 identical over 9 bases. The CDR3 consists of 17 residues. Looked up from germline, CDR1 is SGHRS and CDR2 is YFSETQ. Trimming removed 0 bases from V and 2 bases from J; junction bases left unmatched: 9. DNA of the CDR3: TGCGCCAGCAGCTTGGCCCCCGGACTAGCGAGACCCTACGAGCAGTACTTC. Its protein product is CASSLAPGLARPYEQYF.

The gene calls are TRBV30 and TRBJ2-5, with TRBD1 as a possible D gene (6 bases). This CDR3 spans 13 amino acids. V lost 4 bases and J lost 0, with 9 bases in between. From germline, CDR1 is GTSNPN and CDR2 SVGIG (reference sequence). The CDR3 here is CAWTGVDQETQYF. The CDR3 DNA reads TGTGCCTGGACAGGGGTTGACCAAGAGACCCAGTACTTC.

CDR3 coding DNA: TGTGCCAGCAGTTACGCCCCGACTGCTGGCTACACCTTC. Translating gives CASSYAPTAGYTF. V gene TRBV6-5 combines with J gene TRBJ1-2; unclear D gene. Trimming pared 2 bases from V and 7 bases from J, leaving 11 bases between. The CDR3 runs 13 residues. Germline lookup yields CDR1 MNHEY and CDR2 SVGAGI.

The chain carries TRBV4-2 and TRBJ2-1; D might be TRBD2 (6 bases). Germline CDR1 and CDR2: LGHNA and YNFKEQ. The V end lost 1 base, the J end lost 9 bases, and 19 bases lay between the germline ends. This CDR3 region has 16 residues. The CDR3 loop is CASSQVAWGERSEQFF. CDR3 in DNA: TGTGCCAGCAGCCAAGTAGCGTGGGGGGAGCGGAGTGAGCAGTTCTTC.

This sequence joins TRBV28 and TRBJ2-7; D remains unclear. This CDR3 region has 13 residues. Germline V gene lookup returns CDR1 MDHEN and CDR2 SYDVKM. V was clipped by 7 bases and J by 2 bases, with 12 bases between them. CDR3 bases: TGTGCCAGCAACCTACAACTCACCTACGAGCAGTACTTC. Encoded protein: CASNLQLTYEQYF.

J is TRBJ2-3 and V is TRBV5-6; 7 bases line up with TRBD2. CDR3 length: 16 amino acids. Germline V gives CDR1 SGHDT, CDR2 YYEEEE. V was clipped by 0 bases and J by 7 bases; unmatched bases: 11. The CDR3 protein is CASSLALQGGTHTQYF. CDR3 nucleotide sequence: TGTGCCAGCAGCTTGGCCCTGCAGGGAGGGACCCATACGCAGTATTTT.

The genes are TRBV7-2 and TRBJ2-3; D unclear. Trimming removed 0 bases at V and 6 bases at J, with 10 bases between. Germline CDR1 is SGHTA and CDR2 is FQGNSA. The CDR3 is made up of 14 amino acids. The CDR3 protein is CASSLATESDTQYF. The CDR3 region has the DNA TGTGCCAGCAGCTTAGCGACTGAATCGGATACGCAGTATTTT.

This chain links TRBV10-1 with TRBJ2-1, with 8 bases that match TRBD1. CDR3 size: 15 residues. V gave up 3 bases and J gave up 3 bases; unmatched junction bases: 4. The germline gives CDR1 WNHNN, CDR2 SYGVQD (reference sequence). The CDR3 region has the DNA TGCGCCAGCAGTGACAGGACAGGGAGCTACAATGAGCAGTTCTTC. Translated, it gives CASSDRTGSYNEQFF.

On this clone itself: An end of the junction does not agree with germline; a read error may underlie this. V and J are TRBV6-1 and TRBJ1-2; D might be TRBD1 (6 bases). Germline assignment: CDR1 MNHNS and CDR2 SASEGT. CDR3 length equals 14 residues. Here the CDR3 DNA reads TGTGCCAGCAGTGAATCGACAGGAACCGAGGGACCCAGCTTC. Translation: CASSESTGTEGPSF.

This chain uses TRBV28 with TRBJ2-2; tentatively, D is TRBD1 or TRBD2 (6 bases each). Germline values: CDR1 MDHEN, CDR2 SYDVKM. This CDR3 has 14 residues. Trimming removed 11 bases from V and 7 bases from J, with 20 bases in between. CDR3 sequence: CAHGGGRANGELFF. The CDR3 DNA reads as TGTGCCCACGGAGGGGGACGGGCTAACGGGGAGCTGTTTTTT.

This sequence joins TRBV4-2 and TRBJ2-7; D might be TRBD1 or TRBD2, each matching 5 bases. There are 14 residues in the CDR3. V dropped 1 base and J dropped 0 bases, with 7 bases sitting between them. Germline CDR1 is LGHNA and CDR2 is YNFKEQ. This CDR3 is CASSQGGISYEQYF. The CDR3 DNA follows: TGTGCCAGCAGCCAAGGGGGGATCTCCTACGAGCAGTACTTC.

This sequence joins TRBV9 and TRBJ2-1; TRBD2 matches 10 bases. This CDR3 region has 17 residues. V lost 3 bases and J lost 6; bases outside the gene matches: 12. Germline CDR1 and CDR2: SGDLS and YYNGEE. The CDR3 region is CASSGGTSGRAGNEQFF. CDR3 DNA: TGTGCCAGCAGCGGAGGTACGAGCGGGAGGGCCGGCAATGAGCAGTTCTTC.

This sequence joins TRBV27 and TRBJ2-7; 7 bases line up with TRBD1. This CDR3 has 15 residues. Germline CDR1 is MNHEY and CDR2 is SMNVEV (reference sequence). Germline trimming cut 5 bases from V and 3 bases from J; bases unmatched to any gene: 10. CDR3 coding DNA: TGTGCCAGCAGTAGACAGGGTAACGACCACTACGAGCAGTACTTC. This gives the protein CASSRQGNDHYEQYF.

The table lists this clone with a count of one. One junction end does not reproduce the germline sequence, and a read error may be involved. The chain joins TRBV30 to TRBJ2-5; the D is unclear. The closer fit of TRBJ2-7 to the DNA end suggests the J call may be wrong. CDR1 is GTSNPN, CDR2 SVGIG, per germline (reference sequence). CDR3 length: 13 amino acids. CDR3 region: CARSVTRDYEQYF. The CDR3 bases are TGTGCCCGGAGTGTAACCCGCGACTACGAGCAGTACTTC.

V and J are TRBV28 and TRBJ2-5, with TRBD2 as a possible D gene (6 bases). The CDR3 is 14 amino acids. The V and J ends lost 6 bases and 5 bases respectively, with 16 bases between them. Germline assignment: CDR1 MDHEN and CDR2 SYDVKM. CDR3 sequence reads: CASSPTSLMETQYF. The CDR3 DNA follows: TGTGCCAGCAGCCCCACTAGCTTGATGGAGACCCAGTACTTC.

The CDR3 nucleotides read TGTGCCAGCAGACTCGGACGGACAGGGCCAGTGTTTTTT. This codes for CASRLGRTGPVFF. The J gene is TRBJ2-2, the V gene TRBV6-5; 8 nucleotides agree with TRBD1. CDR3 size: 13 residues. V gave up 6 bases and J gave up 15 bases; unmatched junction bases: 12. CDR1 is MNHEY, CDR2 SVGAGI, per germline.

This chain uses TRBV7-2 with TRBJ2-7, with D tentatively TRBD2 (5 bases). V shed 5 bases and J shed 2 bases, with 16 bases lying between them. The CDR3 covers 15 residues. Germline CDR1 reads SGHTA; CDR2 reads FQGNSA. CDR3 amino acids: CASSDEGIKTYEQYF. The CDR3 DNA reads TGTGCCAGCAGCGACGAGGGTATTAAAACCTACGAGCAGTACTTC.

This rearrangement joins TRBV18 to TRBJ1-1, with TRBD1 identical over 7 bases. This CDR3 contains 14 residues. The junction had 5 bases not matched to a gene; V was cut back by 4 bases and J by 3 bases. Germline V CDR1 and CDR2: KGHSH, LQKENI. The DNA of the CDR3 is TGTGCCAGCTCACAGGGGGCGCGGGACACTGAAGCTTTCTTT. This translates into CASSQGARDTEAFF.

Note on this clone: Additional DNA sequences in this sample encode the identical CDR3. This chain uses TRBV28 with TRBJ2-7; 8 bases match TRBD1. The germline gives CDR1 MDHEN, CDR2 SYDVKM. Germline trimming cut 6 bases from V and 5 bases from J; bases unmatched to any gene: 3. This CDR3 region has 12 residues. CDR3 DNA sequence: TGTGCCAGCAGCCCGGACAGGGACGAGCAGTACTTC. It codes for CASSPDRDEQYF.

The V call is TRBV7-3, the J call TRBJ1-1; D unclear. V lost 3 bases and J lost 13, with 18 bases in between. Germline V lookup: CDR1 SGHTA, CDR2 FQGTGA. The length of the CDR3 is 13 residues. The CDR3 DNA is TGTGCCAGCAGCTTCAAGCGAACTGGTAAGGTTTTCTTT. Protein: CASSFKRTGKVFF.

The chain links TRBV28 to TRBJ1-5; unclear D gene. This CDR3 region has 15 residues. Per germline, CDR1 MDHEN and CDR2 SYDVKM. Between the trimmed V and J ends, which lost 6 bases and 0 bases, there was a span of 12 bases. The CDR3 nucleotides read TGTGCCAGCAGCCCGCCAAGCTATAGCAATCAGCCCCAGCATTTT. Its protein is CASSPPSYSNQPQHF.